This TCR beta chain was found in a study of blood T cell repertoires in COVID-19. A single count supports this clone. TCRdb's copy holds only in-frame clones and misses some; the assay was immunoSEQ multiplex PCR. Of more than 150,000 clones detected, roughly 80% appear once; the ten largest clones hold around 10%. CDR3 length equals 16 residues. The sample taken for sequencing was peripheral blood. This clonotype was obtained from a woman older than 75 with COVID-19, enrolled during active disease. The rearrangement links TRBV12-1 to TRBJ2-1; TRBD2 reflects the table's D call only, with no check against the DNA. TRBV12-1 corresponds to a pseudogene. The CDR3 region has the DNA TGTGCCAGCAGCTTCAAGCTAGCGGGGGGTGGCAATGAGCAGTTCTTC. This sequence encodes CASSFKLAGGGNEQFF.